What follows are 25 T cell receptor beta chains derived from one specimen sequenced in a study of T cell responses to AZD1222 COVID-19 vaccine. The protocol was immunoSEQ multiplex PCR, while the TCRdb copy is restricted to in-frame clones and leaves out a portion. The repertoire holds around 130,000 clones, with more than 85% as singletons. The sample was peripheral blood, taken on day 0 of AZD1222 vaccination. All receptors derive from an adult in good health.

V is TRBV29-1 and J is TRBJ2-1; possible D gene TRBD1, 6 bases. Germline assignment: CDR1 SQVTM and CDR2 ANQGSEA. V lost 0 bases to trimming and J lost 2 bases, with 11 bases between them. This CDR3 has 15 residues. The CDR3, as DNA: TGCAGCGTTGAAGAAGGCAGGGGCGCCTACAATGAGCAGTTCTTC. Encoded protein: CSVEEGRGAYNEQFF.

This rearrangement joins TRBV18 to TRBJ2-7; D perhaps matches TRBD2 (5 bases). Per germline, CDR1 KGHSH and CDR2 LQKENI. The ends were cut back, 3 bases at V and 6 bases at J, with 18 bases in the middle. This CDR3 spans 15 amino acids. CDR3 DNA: TGTGCCAGCTCACCGGCTTTGGCTAAGGAGGCCGAGCAGTACTTC. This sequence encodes CASSPALAKEAEQYF. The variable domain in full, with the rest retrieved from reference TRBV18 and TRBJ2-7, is NAGVMQNPRHLVRRRGQEARLRCSPMKGHSHVYWYRQLPEEGLKFMVYLQKENIIDESGMPKERFSAEFPKEGPSILRIQQVVRGDSAAYFCASSPALAKEAEQYFGPGTRLTVT.

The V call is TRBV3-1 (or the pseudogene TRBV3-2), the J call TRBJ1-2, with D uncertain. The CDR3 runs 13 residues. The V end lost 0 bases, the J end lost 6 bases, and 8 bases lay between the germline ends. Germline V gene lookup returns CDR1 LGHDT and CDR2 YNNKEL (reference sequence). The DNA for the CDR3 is TGTGCCAGCAGCCAAGATACCGGGGATGGCTACACCTTC. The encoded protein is CASSQDTGDGYTF.

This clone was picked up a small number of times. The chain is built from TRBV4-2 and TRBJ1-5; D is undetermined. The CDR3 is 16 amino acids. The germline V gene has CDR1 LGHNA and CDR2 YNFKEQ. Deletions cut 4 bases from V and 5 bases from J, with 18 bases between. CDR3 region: CASSLTHEGPHQPQHF. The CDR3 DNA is TGTGCCAGCAGCCTGACCCACGAGGGTCCCCATCAGCCCCAGCATTTT.

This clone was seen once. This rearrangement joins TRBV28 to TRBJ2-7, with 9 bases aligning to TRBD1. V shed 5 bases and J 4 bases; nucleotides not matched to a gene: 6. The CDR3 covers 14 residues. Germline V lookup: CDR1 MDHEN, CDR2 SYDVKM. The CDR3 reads CASSPTGGGYEQYF. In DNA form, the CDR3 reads TGTGCCAGCAGTCCGACAGGGGGAGGGTACGAGCAGTACTTC.

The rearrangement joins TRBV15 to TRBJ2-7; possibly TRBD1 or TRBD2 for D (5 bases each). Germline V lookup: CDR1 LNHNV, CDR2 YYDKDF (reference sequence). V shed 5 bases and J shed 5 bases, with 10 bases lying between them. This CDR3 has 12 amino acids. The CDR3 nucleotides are TGTGCCACCAGCGGGACGAGCAACGAGCAGTACTTC. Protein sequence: CATSGTSNEQYF.

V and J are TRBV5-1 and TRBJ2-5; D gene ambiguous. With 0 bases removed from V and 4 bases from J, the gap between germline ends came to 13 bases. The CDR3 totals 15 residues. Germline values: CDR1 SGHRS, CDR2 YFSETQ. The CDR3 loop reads CASSLASTLRETQYF. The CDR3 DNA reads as TGCGCCAGCAGCTTGGCCTCGACACTTCGAGAGACCCAGTACTTC.

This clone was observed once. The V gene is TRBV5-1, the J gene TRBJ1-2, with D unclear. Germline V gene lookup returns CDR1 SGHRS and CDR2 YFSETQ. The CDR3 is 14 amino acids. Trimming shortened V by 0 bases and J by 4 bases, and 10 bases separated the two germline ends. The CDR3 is CASSLAPGGYGYTF. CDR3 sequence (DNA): TGCGCCAGCAGCTTGGCACCGGGAGGCTATGGCTACACCTTC.

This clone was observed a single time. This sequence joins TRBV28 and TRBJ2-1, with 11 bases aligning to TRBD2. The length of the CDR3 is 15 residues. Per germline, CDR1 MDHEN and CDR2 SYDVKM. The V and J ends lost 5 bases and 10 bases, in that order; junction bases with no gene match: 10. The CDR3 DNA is TGTGCCAGCAGTAATAGCGGGAGGGCGTTGAAAGAGCAGTTCTTC. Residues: CASSNSGRALKEQFF.

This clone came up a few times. The CDR3 DNA is TGCGCCAGCAGCCAAGAACGGCTCCCAAACTCTGGAAACACCATATATTTT. The encoded protein is CASSQERLPNSGNTIYF. V gene TRBV4-1 combines with J gene TRBJ1-3, with D uncertain. Germline loops: CDR1 MGHRA, CDR2 YSYEKL. This CDR3 contains 17 residues. With 0 bases removed from V and 0 bases from J, the gap between germline ends came to 12 bases.

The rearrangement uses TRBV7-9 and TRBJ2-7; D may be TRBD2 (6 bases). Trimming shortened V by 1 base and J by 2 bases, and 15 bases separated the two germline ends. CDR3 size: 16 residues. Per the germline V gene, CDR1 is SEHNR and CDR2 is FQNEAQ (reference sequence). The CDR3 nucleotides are TGTGCCAGCAGCTTAGGTAGGGAGGTAAACACCTACGAGCAGTACTTC. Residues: CASSLGREVNTYEQYF.

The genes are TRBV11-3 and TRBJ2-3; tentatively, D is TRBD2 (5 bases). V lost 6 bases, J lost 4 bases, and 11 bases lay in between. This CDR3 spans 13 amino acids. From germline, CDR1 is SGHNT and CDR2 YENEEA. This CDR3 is CASSPGEPDTQYF. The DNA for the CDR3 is TGTGCCAGCAGTCCTGGGGAGCCAGATACGCAGTATTTT.

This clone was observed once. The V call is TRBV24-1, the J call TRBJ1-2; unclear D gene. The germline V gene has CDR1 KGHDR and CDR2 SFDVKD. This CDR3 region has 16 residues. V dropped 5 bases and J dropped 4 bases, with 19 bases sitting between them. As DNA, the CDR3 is TGTGCCACCAGTGGGCCAAAGGACGGCGAGCTCTATGGCTACACCTTC. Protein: CATSGPKDGELYGYTF.

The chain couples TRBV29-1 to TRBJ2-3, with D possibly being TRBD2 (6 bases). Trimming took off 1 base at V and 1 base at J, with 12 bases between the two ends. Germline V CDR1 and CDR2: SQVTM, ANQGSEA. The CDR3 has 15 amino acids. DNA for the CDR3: TGCAGCGTTGAAGGCGGGGCGGGCCGCACAGATACGCAGTATTTT. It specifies CSVEGGAGRTDTQYF.

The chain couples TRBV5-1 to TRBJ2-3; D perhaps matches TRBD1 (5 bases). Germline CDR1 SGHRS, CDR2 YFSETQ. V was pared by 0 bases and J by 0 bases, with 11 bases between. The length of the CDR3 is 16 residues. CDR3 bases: TGCGCCAGCAGCTTGGCCGACAGAAGTAGCACAGATACGCAGTATTTT. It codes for CASSLADRSSTDTQYF.

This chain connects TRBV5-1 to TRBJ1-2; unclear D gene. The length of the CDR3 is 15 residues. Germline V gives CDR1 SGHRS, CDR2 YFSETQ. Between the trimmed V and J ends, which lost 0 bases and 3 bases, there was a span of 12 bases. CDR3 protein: CASSLDRLSDYGYTF. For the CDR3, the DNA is TGCGCCAGCAGCTTGGACCGCCTCTCTGACTATGGCTACACCTTC.

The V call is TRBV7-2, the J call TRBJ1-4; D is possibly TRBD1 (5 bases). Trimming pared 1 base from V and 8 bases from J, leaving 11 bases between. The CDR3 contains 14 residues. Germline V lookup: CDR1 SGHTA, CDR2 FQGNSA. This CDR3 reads CASSLGGVTEKLFF. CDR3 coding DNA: TGTGCCAGCAGCTTAGGGGGGGTAACGGAAAAACTGTTTTTT.

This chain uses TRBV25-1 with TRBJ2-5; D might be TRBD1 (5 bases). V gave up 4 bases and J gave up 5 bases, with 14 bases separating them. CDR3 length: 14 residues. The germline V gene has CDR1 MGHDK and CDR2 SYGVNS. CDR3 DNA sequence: TGTGCCAGCAGTGGCAGGGCCACTGAGGAGACCCAGTACTTC. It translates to CASSGRATEETQYF. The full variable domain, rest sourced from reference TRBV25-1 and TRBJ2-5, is EADIYQTPRYLVIGTGKKITLECSQTMGHDKMYWYQQDPGMELHLIHYSYGVNSTEKGDLSSESTVSRIRTEHFPLTLESARPSHTSQYLCASSGRATEETQYFGPGTRLLVL.

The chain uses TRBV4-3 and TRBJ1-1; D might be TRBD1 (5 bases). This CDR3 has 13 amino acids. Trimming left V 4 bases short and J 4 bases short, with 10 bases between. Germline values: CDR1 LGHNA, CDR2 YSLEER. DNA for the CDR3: TGCGCCAGCAGCCGTGACAGCTCCACTGAAGCTTTCTTT. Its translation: CASSRDSSTEAFF.

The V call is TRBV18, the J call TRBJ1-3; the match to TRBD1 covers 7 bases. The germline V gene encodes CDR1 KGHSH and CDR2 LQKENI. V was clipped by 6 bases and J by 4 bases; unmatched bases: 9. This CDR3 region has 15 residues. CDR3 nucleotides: TGTGCCAGCTCCGCCCTACAGGGGACAGGAAACACCATATATTTT. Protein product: CASSALQGTGNTIYF. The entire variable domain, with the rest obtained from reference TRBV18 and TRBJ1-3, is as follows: NAGVMQNPRHLVRRRGQEARLRCSPMKGHSHVYWYRQLPEEGLKFMVYLQKENIIDESGMPKERFSAEFPKEGPSILRIQQVVRGDSAAYFCASSALQGTGNTIYFGEGSWLTVV.

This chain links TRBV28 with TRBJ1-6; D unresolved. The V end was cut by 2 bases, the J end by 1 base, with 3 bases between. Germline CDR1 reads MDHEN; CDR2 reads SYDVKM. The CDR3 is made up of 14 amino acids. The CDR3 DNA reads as TGTGCCAGCAGTTTAAGGTCCTATAATTCACCCCTCCACTTT. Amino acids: CASSLRSYNSPLHF.

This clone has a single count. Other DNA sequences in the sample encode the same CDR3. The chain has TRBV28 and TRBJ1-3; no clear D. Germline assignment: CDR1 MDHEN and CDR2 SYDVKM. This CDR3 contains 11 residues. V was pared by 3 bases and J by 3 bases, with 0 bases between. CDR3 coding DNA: TGTGCCAGCAGTTTTGGAAACACCATATATTTT. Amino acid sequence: CASSFGNTIYF. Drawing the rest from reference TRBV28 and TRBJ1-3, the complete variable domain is DVKVTQSSRYLVKRTGEKVFLECVQDMDHENMFWYRQDPGLGLRLIYFSYDVKMKEKGDIPEGYSVSREKKERFSLILESASTNQTSMYLCASSFGNTIYFGEGSWLTVV.

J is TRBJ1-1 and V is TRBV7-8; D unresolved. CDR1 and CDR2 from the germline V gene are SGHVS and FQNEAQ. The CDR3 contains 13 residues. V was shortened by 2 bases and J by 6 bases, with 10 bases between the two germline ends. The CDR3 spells CASSLNLSPEAFF. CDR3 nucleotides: TGTGCCAGCAGCTTAAATTTGAGTCCTGAAGCTTTCTTT.

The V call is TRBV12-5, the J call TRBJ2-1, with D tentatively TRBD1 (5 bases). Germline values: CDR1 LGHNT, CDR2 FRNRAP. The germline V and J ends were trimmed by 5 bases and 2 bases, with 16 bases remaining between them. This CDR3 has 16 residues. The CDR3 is CASGKSAGSAYNEQFF. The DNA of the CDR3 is TGTGCTAGTGGTAAATCAGCAGGGTCCGCCTACAATGAGCAGTTCTTC.

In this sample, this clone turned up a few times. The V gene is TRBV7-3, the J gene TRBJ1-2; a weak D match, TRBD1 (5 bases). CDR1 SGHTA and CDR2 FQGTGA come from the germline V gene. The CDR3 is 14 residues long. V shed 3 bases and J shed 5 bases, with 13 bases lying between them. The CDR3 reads CASSLSRDGYGYTF. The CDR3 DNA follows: TGTGCCAGCAGCTTGTCCCGGGACGGATATGGCTACACCTTC.